These T cell receptor beta chains were read from a single sample in a study of T cell repertoires in cytomegalovirus infection. TCRdb analysed the reads with MiXCR anew, one entry per CDR3 protein. The sample records a few hundred thousand distinct CDR3 sequences, roughly 16% being singletons. The specimen was PBMCs. Every receptor here comes from a human donor in good health (CMV status not recorded). Some clones in this sample may be carry-over from other donors' samples. The CDR3 runs from the conserved cysteine through the conserved F or W. The D gene is left open where the match is weak. The size entry is marked missing in some rows and otherwise reads once, few, many or a size class.

d_call j_call v_call clone_size cdr3_aa cdr3_nt
TRBD2 TRBJ2-1 TRBV20-1 NA CSAWSGRGGSSYNEQFF TGCAGTGCTTGGAGCGGCCGGGGGGGTAGCTCCTACAATGAGCAGTTCTTC
NA TRBJ1-3 TRBV20-1 few CSAATASGNTIYF TGCAGTGCTGCGACAGCCTCTGGAAACACCATATATTTT
NA TRBJ2-3 TRBV6-1 few CASSEAGTNSPDTQYF TGTGCCAGCAGTGAAGCGGGGACAAACTCCCCAGATACGCAGTATTTT
NA TRBJ2-5 TRBV7-2 many CASSLAGSKETQYF TGTGCCAGCAGCTTAGCGGGTAGCAAAGAGACCCAGTACTTC
TRBD1 TRBJ2-3 TRBV7-2 many CASRPTGATQYF TGTGCCAGCAGACCAACAGGGGCTACGCAGTATTTT
TRBD1 TRBJ1-1 TRBV18 NA CASSSSGPGGTEAFF TGTGCCAGCTCATCCAGCGGGCCAGGGGGCACTGAAGCTTTCTTT
TRBD2 TRBJ2-3 TRBV7-3 NA CASSIGLAGGTDTQYF TGTGCCAGCAGCATAGGACTAGCGGGGGGAACAGATACGCAGTATTTT
NA TRBJ2-7 TRBV19 few CASSTGGESSYEQYF TGTGCCAGTAGTACCGGGGGCGAGTCAAGCTACGAGCAGTACTTC
TRBD1 TRBJ1-1 TRBV12-3/TRBV12-4 NA CASTYRGGNTEAFF TGTGCCAGCACCTACAGGGGAGGGAACACTGAAGCTTTCTTT
NA TRBJ2-2 TRBV7-2 NA CASSGGGPNTGELFF TGTGCCAGCAGCGGGGGGGGCCCGAACACCGGGGAGCTGTTTTTT
NA TRBJ2-2 TRBV6-5 NA CASSYSAGASTGELFF TGTGCCAGCAGTTACTCTGCAGGGGCAAGCACCGGGGAGCTGTTTTTT
TRBD1 TRBJ1-1 TRBV12-3/TRBV12-4 NA CASSWTGKSSEAFF TGTGCCAGCAGTTGGACAGGGAAGTCCTCTGAAGCTTTCTTT
NA TRBJ2-5 TRBV24-1 many CATSDRRGPQETQYF TGTGCCACCAGTGATCGGCGGGGGCCTCAAGAGACCCAGTACTTC
TRBD2 TRBJ2-1 TRBV12-3/TRBV12-4 NA CASSLTSGQNEQFF TGTGCCAGCAGTTTAACTAGCGGACAGAATGAGCAGTTCTTC
NA TRBJ2-5 TRBV2 NA CASSAASFRETQYF TGTGCCAGCAGTGCTGCTAGCTTTCGGGAGACCCAGTACTTC
TRBD1 TRBJ2-2 TRBV7-2 NA CASSLQGAPGELFF TGTGCCAGCAGCTTACAGGGGGCGCCCGGGGAGCTGTTTTTT
TRBD1 TRBJ2-3 TRBV5-5 few CASGPTGGTDTQYF TGTGCCAGCGGACCCACAGGGGGCACAGATACGCAGTATTTT
NA TRBJ1-5 TRBV2 NA CASSEMELRHQPQHF TGTGCCAGCAGTGAAATGGAGTTGAGACATCAGCCCCAGCATTTT
NA TRBJ2-2 TRBV28 few CASSSTLGLLVPQLFF TGTGCCAGCAGTTCAACCCTGGGACTTCTGGTTCCACAGCTGTTTTTT
NA TRBJ1-6 TRBV20-1 NA CSARWGTERSPLHF TGCAGTGCGCGGTGGGGGACCGAACGTTCACCCCTCCACTTT
TRBD2 TRBJ2-1 TRBV7-9 many CASSPHRTSGGAYNEQFF TGTGCCAGCAGCCCACACAGGACTAGCGGGGGGGCCTACAATGAGCAGTTCTTC
TRBD1 TRBJ2-7 TRBV7-2 few CASSSWDRGGNEQYF TGTGCCAGCAGCTCCTGGGACAGGGGTGGGAACGAGCAGTACTTC
NA TRBJ1-4 TRBV12-3/TRBV12-4 NA CASSTLGEKLFF TGTGCCAGCAGCACCCTGGGGGAAAAACTGTTTTTT
NA TRBJ1-1 TRBV28 many CASSSPRNTEAFF TGTGCCAGCAGTTCCCCACGGAACACTGAAGCTTTCTTT
TRBD1 TRBJ1-5 TRBV20-1 NA CSAKGTGTETQHF TGCAGTGCTAAGGGGACAGGGACTGAAACCCAGCATTTT
NA TRBJ2-7 TRBV6-5 few CASSYSKGTDEQYF TGTGCCAGCAGTTACTCGAAGGGTACGGACGAGCAGTACTTC
NA TRBJ2-1 TRBV6-5 few CASSYSISAINNEQFF TGTGCCAGCAGTTACTCGATCTCGGCTATCAACAATGAGCAGTTCTTC
NA TRBJ2-3 TRBV7-6 NA CASSTYGGSTDTQYF TGTGCCAGCAGTACTTATGGGGGGAGCACAGATACGCAGTATTTT
NA TRBJ2-6 TRBV10-3 NA CAISGGTSSGANVLTF TGTGCCATCAGTGGGGGTACCTCCTCTGGGGCCAACGTCCTGACTTTC
TRBD1 TRBJ1-1 TRBV27 NA CASRTGWGQGNTEAFF TGTGCCAGCAGGACTGGTTGGGGACAGGGGAACACTGAAGCTTTCTTT
TRBD1 TRBJ1-1 TRBV7-9 few CASSKLQGAGIMNTEAFF TGTGCCAGCAGCAAGTTACAGGGGGCCGGCATCATGAACACTGAAGCTTTCTTT
NA TRBJ1-1 TRBV18 NA CASSEDDPSGTEAFF TGTGCCAGCTCAGAAGATGACCCCAGCGGGACTGAAGCTTTCTTT
TRBD1 TRBJ1-1 TRBV7-2 many CASTLTGAGTEAFF TGTGCCAGCACCCTAACAGGGGCGGGCACTGAAGCTTTCTTT
NA TRBJ1-4 TRBV20-1 few CSARSQGAATNEKLFF TGCAGTGCTAGATCCCAAGGGGCTGCAACTAATGAAAAACTGTTTTTT
NA TRBJ2-5 TRBV7-8 many CASSLSGIQETQYF TGTGCCAGCAGCCTATCCGGGATCCAAGAGACCCAGTACTTC
TRBD1 TRBJ1-1 TRBV28 NA CASRDRVTEAFF TGTGCCAGCAGGGACAGGGTTACTGAAGCTTTCTTT
NA TRBJ1-5 TRBV6-2/TRBV6-3 few CASSLDSAGRPQHF TGTGCCAGCAGCCTGGACTCCGCGGGACGGCCCCAGCATTTT
NA TRBJ2-7 TRBV20-1 NA CSASGGRSSYEQYF TGCAGTGCTAGTGGGGGCCGGAGCTCCTACGAGCAGTACTTC
NA TRBJ1-1 TRBV2 NA CASSEVIIGGRSAFF TGTGCCAGCAGTGAAGTAATAATTGGGGGAAGGAGTGCTTTCTTT
NA TRBJ2-3 TRBV7-2 many CASSLSAIADTQYF TGTGCCAGCAGCTTATCGGCGATTGCGGATACGCAGTATTTT
TRBD1 TRBJ2-7 TRBV9 NA CASSQGTGAYEQYF TGTGCCAGCAGCCAAGGGACAGGAGCCTACGAGCAGTACTTC
NA TRBJ1-6 TRBV7-2 many CASSLYGQESLIDSPLHF TGTGCCAGCAGCTTATACGGCCAGGAATCCTTGATCGATTCACCCCTCCACTTT
NA TRBJ2-2 TRBV4-1 few CASSQDPSLDTGELFF TGCGCCAGCAGCCAAGACCCCTCGTTGGACACCGGGGAGCTGTTTTTT
TRBD2 TRBJ2-3 TRBV20-1 NA CSAEKGSGGRTDTQYF TGCAGTGCTGAGAAAGGTAGCGGGGGGCGCACAGATACGCAGTATTTT
TRBD1 TRBJ1-6 TRBV6-5 many CASSYGTGSPLHF TGTGCCAGCAGTTACGGGACAGGTTCACCCCTCCACTTT
NA TRBJ2-6 TRBV6-5 few CASSPGTFSGANVLTF TGTGCCAGCAGCCCCGGGACTTTCTCTGGGGCCAACGTCCTGACTTTC
TRBD1 TRBJ2-3 TRBV7-9 many CASSKPGQGWYF TGTGCCAGCAGCAAACCGGGACAGGGATGGTATTTT
TRBD1 TRBJ2-7 TRBV27 few CASSMTGYEQYF TGTGCCAGCAGTATGACAGGGTACGAGCAGTACTTC
TRBD1 TRBJ2-2 TRBV27 few CASSPTGGDSGELFF TGTGCCAGCAGTCCGACAGGGGGAGATAGCGGGGAGCTGTTTTTT
NA TRBJ2-7 TRBV7-9 NA CASSPQEVGEQYF TGTGCCAGCAGCCCCCAGGAGGTGGGGGAGCAGTACTTC
NA TRBJ2-7 TRBV11-2 many CASSNRRVGYYEQYF TGTGCCAGCAGCAACCGACGAGTAGGGTACTACGAGCAGTACTTC
NA TRBJ1-1 TRBV6-5 many CASSYYKGTNTEAFF TGTGCCAGCAGTTACTATAAGGGGACTAACACTGAAGCTTTCTTT
NA TRBJ1-2 TRBV12-3/TRBV12-4 few CASSFARGGYTF TGTGCCAGCAGTTTTGCCCGGGGCGGCTACACCTTC
NA TRBJ2-2 TRBV6-1 NA CASSTGFMNTGELFF TGTGCCAGCAGTACAGGGTTTATGAACACCGGGGAGCTGTTTTTT